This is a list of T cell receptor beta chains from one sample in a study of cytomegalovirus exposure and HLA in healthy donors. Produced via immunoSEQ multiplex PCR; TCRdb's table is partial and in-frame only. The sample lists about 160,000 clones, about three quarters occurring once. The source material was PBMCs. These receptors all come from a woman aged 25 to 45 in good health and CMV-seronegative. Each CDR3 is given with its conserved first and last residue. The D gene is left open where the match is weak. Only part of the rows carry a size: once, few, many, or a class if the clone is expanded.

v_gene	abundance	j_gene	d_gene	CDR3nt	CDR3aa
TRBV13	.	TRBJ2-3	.	TGTGCCAGCAGCTTTTTCTCAGATACGCAGTATTTT	CASSFFSDTQYF
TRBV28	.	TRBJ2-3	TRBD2	TGTGCCAGCAGTTCCCCGGGGGGACTCACAGATACGCAGTATTTT	CASSSPGGLTDTQYF
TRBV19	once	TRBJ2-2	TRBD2	TGTGCCAGTAGTATGGTAGCGGGAGGCACCGGGGAGCTGTTTTTT	CASSMVAGGTGELFF
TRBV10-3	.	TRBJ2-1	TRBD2	TGTGCCATCAGGGAAAGGACTAGCGGGGGTAATGAGCAGTTCTTC	CAIRERTSGGNEQFF
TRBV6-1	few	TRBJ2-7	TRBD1	TGTGCCAGCAGTGACCGGGACAGAACCTACGAGCAGTACTTC	CASSDRDRTYEQYF
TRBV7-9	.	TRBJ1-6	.	TGTTCCAGCAGCTTTACCCCCTCGTTCACACCAAATTCACCCCTCCACTTT	CSSSFTPSFTPNSPLHF
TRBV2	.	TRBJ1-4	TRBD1	TGTGCCAGCAGCGTGGACAGGGTCGATGAAAAACTGTTTTTT	CASSVDRVDEKLFF
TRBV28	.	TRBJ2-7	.	TGTGCCAGCAGTTCCACAGGGTACGAGCAGTACTTC	CASSSTGYEQYF
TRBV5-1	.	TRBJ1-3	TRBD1	TGCGCCAGCAGCTTGGCAGGGGGTAATTATGGAAACACCATATATTTT	CASSLAGGNYGNTIYF
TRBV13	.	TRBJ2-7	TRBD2	TGTGCCAGCAGCTTCGGACTAGCGGGGGGCTACGAGCAGTACTTC	CASSFGLAGGYEQYF
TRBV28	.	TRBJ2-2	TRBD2	TGTGCCAGCAGGGTTCGTGTGCTAGCGGGAGGCACCGGGGAGCTGTTTTTT	CASRVRVLAGGTGELFF
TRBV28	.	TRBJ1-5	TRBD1	TGTGCCAGCAGTTTAACAGGGGAAAATCAGCCCCAGCATTTT	CASSLTGENQPQHF
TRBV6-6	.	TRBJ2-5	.	TGTGCCAGCAGGGCAGGGGAGACCCAGTACTTC	CASRAGETQYF
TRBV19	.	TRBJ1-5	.	TGTGCCAGTAGTATAGTAAACACAGCCTGGGATCAGCCCCAGCATTTT	CASSIVNTAWDQPQHF
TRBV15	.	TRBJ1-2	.	TGTGCCACCAGCAGTTTTCGTGGACTAACGCACGACTACACCTTC	CATSSFRGLTHDYTF
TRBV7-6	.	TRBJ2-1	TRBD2	TGTGCCAGCAGCTTGGCTCTAGCGGGGGAAACTGAGCAGTTCTTC	CASSLALAGETEQFF
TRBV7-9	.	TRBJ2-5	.	TGTGCCAGCAGCTTATTGGAGGAGACCCAGTACTTC	CASSLLEETQYF
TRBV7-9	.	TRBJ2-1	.	TGTGCCAGCAGTCCCACCGCGGTTGAGCAGTTCTTC	CASSPTAVEQFF
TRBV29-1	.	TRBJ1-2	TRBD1	TGCAGCGTTGAAGATCGGGGACAGAATAACTATGGCTACACCTTC	CSVEDRGQNNYGYTF
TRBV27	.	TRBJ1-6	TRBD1	TGTGCCAGCAGTTCAGAGGGGGCCAAATCACCCCTCCACTTT	CASSSEGAKSPLHF
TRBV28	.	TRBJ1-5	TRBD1	TGTGCCAGCAGCCATACAAAAGGACAGGGGGCCCTCCGCAATCAGCCCCAGCATTTT	CASSHTKGQGALRNQPQHF
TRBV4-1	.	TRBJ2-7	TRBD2	TGCGCCAGCAGCCACCCTATGGGGGGGATTAACGAGCAGTACTTC	CASSHPMGGINEQYF
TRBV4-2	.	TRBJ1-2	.	TGTGCCAGCAGCCAAGGAGTTGGAGAGGTGCGCTATGGCTACACCTTC	CASSQGVGEVRYGYTF
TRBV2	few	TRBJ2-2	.	TGTGCCAGCAGTGAAGGGGGCATGTACACCGGGGAGCTGTTTTTT	CASSEGGMYTGELFF
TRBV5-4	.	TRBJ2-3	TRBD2	TGTGCCAGCAGGACCGGGACTAGCGGAGTCACGCAGTATTTT	CASRTGTSGVTQYF
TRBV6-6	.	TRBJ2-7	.	TGTGCCAGCACCCGGACAGCCTACGAGCAGTACTTC	CASTRTAYEQYF
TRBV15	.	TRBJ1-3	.	TGTGCCACCAGCAGAGATCCCGTAGCTGGAAACACCATATATTTT	CATSRDPVAGNTIYF
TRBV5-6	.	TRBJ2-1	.	TGTGCCAGCAGCCCAGGGGTAAGCTCCTACAATGAGCAGTTCTTC	CASSPGVSSYNEQFF
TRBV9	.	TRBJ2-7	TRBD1	TGTGCCAGCAGCGTCCGGGACAGGGATTACGAGCAGTACTTC	CASSVRDRDYEQYF
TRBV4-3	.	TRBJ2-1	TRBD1	TGCGCCAGCAGCCATGTTCTCCAGGGGGCCTACAATGAGCAGTTCTTC	CASSHVLQGAYNEQFF
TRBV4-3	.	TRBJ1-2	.	TGCGCCAGCAGCCAAGAAGCGGCAGGCCAGTATGGCTACACCTTC	CASSQEAAGQYGYTF
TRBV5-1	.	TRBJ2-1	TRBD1	TGCGCCAGCAGGCCGGACAGGGACAATGAGCAGTTCTTC	CASRPDRDNEQFF
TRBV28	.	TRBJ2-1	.	TGTGCCAGCAGTTTAACCAGGGGCCATGAGCAGTTCTTC	CASSLTRGHEQFF
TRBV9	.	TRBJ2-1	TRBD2	TGTGCCAGCAGCTCGGGACTAGCGGGAACTGAGCAGTTCTTC	CASSSGLAGTEQFF
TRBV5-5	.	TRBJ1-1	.	TGTGCCAGCAGCGATACCGGGACACCAATGAACACTGAAGCTTTCTTT	CASSDTGTPMNTEAFF
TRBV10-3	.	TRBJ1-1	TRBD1	TGTGCCATCAGTGAGACATGGACAGGCGATTTCTTGAACACTGAAGCTTTCTTT	CAISETWTGDFLNTEAFF
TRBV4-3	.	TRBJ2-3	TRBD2	TGCGCCAGCAGCCAAGGCGAGGCGGGAGGGCCGGCGTGGGATACGCAGTATTTT	CASSQGEAGGPAWDTQYF
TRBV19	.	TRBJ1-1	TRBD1	TGTGCCAGTAGTATCTGGGACAGGGTGTTCGCTGAAGCTTTCTTT	CASSIWDRVFAEAFF
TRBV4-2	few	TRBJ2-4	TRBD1	TGTGCCAGCATCGAAGGGACAGGACGAGTAGCCAAAAACATTCAGTACTTC	CASIEGTGRVAKNIQYF
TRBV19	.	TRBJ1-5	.	TGTGCCAGTAGTATGGCGGCCGGGAATCAGCCCCAGCATTTT	CASSMAAGNQPQHF
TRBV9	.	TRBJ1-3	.	TGTGCCAGCAGCGGGTCAGTTGTTAACACCATATATTTT	CASSGSVVNTIYF
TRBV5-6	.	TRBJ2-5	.	TGTGCCAGCAGCTTTTCTAAGGGGTACCAAGAGACCCAGTACTTC	CASSFSKGYQETQYF
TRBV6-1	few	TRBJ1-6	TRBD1	TGTGCCAGCAGTGAGGAGACAGGGGACTATTCACCCCTCCACTTT	CASSEETGDYSPLHF
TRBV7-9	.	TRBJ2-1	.	TGTGCCAGCAGACCCACCGACAGCTCCTACAATGAGCAGTTCTTC	CASRPTDSSYNEQFF
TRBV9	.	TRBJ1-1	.	TGTGCCAGCAGCGAGGGGGGGGTGGGGGCCAGAGGGAACACTGAAGCTTTCTTT	CASSEGGVGARGNTEAFF
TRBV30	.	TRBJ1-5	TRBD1	TGTGCCTGGAGTCACTTACAGGGGGCGAAAGGTCAGCCCCAGCATTTT	CAWSHLQGAKGQPQHF
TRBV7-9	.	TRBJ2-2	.	TGTGCCAGCAGCTCGCCAGGGTTTCCCGGGGAGCTGTTTTTT	CASSSPGFPGELFF
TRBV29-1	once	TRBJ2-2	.	TGCAGCGTTATTAGCGAGACGAGCACCGGGGAGCTGTTTTTT	CSVISETSTGELFF